This T cell receptor beta chain was documented in a study of cytomegalovirus exposure and HLA in healthy donors. PCR involved 60 Vbeta and 13 Jbeta primers. The data were produced by immunoSEQ multiplex PCR, yet TCRdb's version contains in-frame clones alone and is incomplete. The table has approximately 140,000 clones, roughly four fifths seen once. From germline, CDR1 is SGDLS and CDR2 YYNGEE. This CDR3 region has 13 residues. Trimming stripped 4 bases from V and 6 bases from J, with 13 bases between. The TCR sequence derives from a male donor in good health and CMV-seronegative. The sequencing sample was made of PBMCs. The chain employs TRBV9 and TRBJ1-1; D is possibly TRBD1 (5 bases). For the CDR3, the DNA is TGTGCCAGCAGCTCGAAAGGGGTCGCTGAAGCTTTCTTT. Its protein product is CASSSKGVAEAFF.